Detailed here is one T cell receptor (beta chain). The antigen is undetermined. This sample was taken from a study of T cell responses to AZD1222 COVID-19 vaccine. Germline V gene data show CDR1 as MNHEY and CDR2 as SVGAGI. The CDR3 covers 14 residues. Trimming cost V 6 bases and J 2 bases, with 14 bases left between them. Study findings and constraints: The CD4 TCRs associated with vaccination extended across spike and predominated at 160-218 and 743-854.

Assay: immunoSEQ multiplex PCR; the TCRdb copy retains only in-frame clones and omits some. The sample carries approximately 190,000 clones, approximately 91% recorded once. The sequenced sample was peripheral blood, obtained on day 0 of AZD1222 vaccination. This sequence joins TRBV6-5 and TRBJ2-7, with D unresolved. This clonotype was obtained from an adult in good health. This chain's CDR3 is CASRSDTSPYEQYF. In nucleotides, the CDR3 is TGTGCCAGCAGGTCGGATACGTCCCCCTACGAGCAGTACTTC.